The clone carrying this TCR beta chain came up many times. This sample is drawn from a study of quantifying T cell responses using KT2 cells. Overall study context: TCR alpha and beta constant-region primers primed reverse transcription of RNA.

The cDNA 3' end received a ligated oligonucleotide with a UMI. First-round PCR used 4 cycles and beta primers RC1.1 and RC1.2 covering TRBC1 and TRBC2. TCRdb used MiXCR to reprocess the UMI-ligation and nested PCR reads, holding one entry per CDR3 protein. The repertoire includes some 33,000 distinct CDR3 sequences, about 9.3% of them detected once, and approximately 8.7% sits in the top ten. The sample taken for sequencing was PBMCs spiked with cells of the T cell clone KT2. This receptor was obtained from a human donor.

The CDR3 sequence is CASSGLTDTQYF. The CDR3 nucleotides read TGCGCCAGCAGCGGATTGACAGATACGCAGTATTTT. The chain has TRBV5-1 and TRBJ2-3; no definite D call. The CDR3 length is 12 residues. CDR1 is SGHRS and CDR2 is YFSETQ in the germline V gene. Between the trimmed V and J ends, which lost 4 bases and 3 bases, there was a span of 6 bases.